This TCR beta chain was sequenced during a study of cytomegalovirus exposure and HLA in healthy donors. Study findings and constraints: Most CMV-associated TCR beta chains were later found to appear HLA-restricted. In a later analysis, TCR beta V- and J-gene trimming showed a link to a missense DCLRE1C variant. Clonal expansion, a later analysis showed, was greater in HLA-associated TCR beta chains than in equally common others. A later analysis linked around 17,000 TCR beta sequences to HLA alleles at 0.05 false discovery rate.

The PCR was carried out with 60 Vbeta primers and 13 Jbeta primers. Measured with immunoSEQ multiplex PCR; TCRdb has only the in-frame clones, and not every one. This table holds roughly 120,000 clones, roughly 9% found once. The CDR3 consists of 13 residues. The V and J ends lost 3 bases and 6 bases respectively, with 11 bases between them. CDR1 is SGHRS and CDR2 is YFSETQ in the germline V gene. The sample holds one count of this clone. Antigen: not known. The sequence was obtained from a man aged 25-40 years in good health and CMV-seronegative. This chain links TRBV5-1 with TRBJ2-3, with no clear D. Sequenced: PBMCs. This CDR3 reads CASSSPRLDTQYF. The CDR3 region has the DNA TGCGCCAGCAGCTCCCCCAGGCTGGATACGCAGTATTTT.